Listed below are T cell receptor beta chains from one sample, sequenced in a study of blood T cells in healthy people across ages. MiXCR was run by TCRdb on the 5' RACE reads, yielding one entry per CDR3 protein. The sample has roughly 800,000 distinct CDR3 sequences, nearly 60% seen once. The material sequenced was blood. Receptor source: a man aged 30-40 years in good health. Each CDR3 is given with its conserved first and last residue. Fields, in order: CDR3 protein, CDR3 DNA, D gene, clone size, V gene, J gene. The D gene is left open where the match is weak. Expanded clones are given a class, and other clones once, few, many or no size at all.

CDR3: CASSSLLTSGRGNIQYF; DNA: TGTGCCAGCAGTTCCCTCCTGACTAGCGGGCGTGGTAACATTCAGTACTTC; D: TRBD2; size: -; V: TRBV28; J: TRBJ2-4
CDR3: CASSLVQGFIYGYTF; DNA: TGTGCCAGCAGCTTAGTACAGGGGTTTATCTATGGCTACACCTTC; D: TRBD1; size: few; V: TRBV7-2; J: TRBJ1-2
CDR3: CASSTRKDTQYF; DNA: TGTGCCAGCAGTACGAGAAAAGATACGCAGTATTTT; D: -; size: few; V: TRBV27; J: TRBJ2-3
CDR3: CSLKGGAGEQYF; DNA: TGCAGCCTAAAAGGGGGCGCGGGCGAGCAGTACTTC; D: TRBD1; size: -; V: TRBV20-1; J: TRBJ2-7
CDR3: CSVETGTTYEQYF; DNA: TGCAGCGTCGAAACCGGGACTACCTACGAGCAGTACTTC; D: TRBD2; size: few; V: TRBV29-1; J: TRBJ2-7
CDR3: CATLEGGANEKLFF; DNA: TGTGCCACCTTGGAAGGAGGGGCTAATGAAAAACTGTTTTTT; D: -; size: -; V: TRBV2; J: TRBJ1-4
CDR3: CATHAVGGFLYEQYF; DNA: TGTGCCACCCACGCAGTGGGGGGTTTCCTCTACGAGCAGTACTTC; D: -; size: -; V: TRBV6-1; J: TRBJ2-7
CDR3: CASSLLSVQPQHF; DNA: TGTGCCAGCAGCTTATTGTCGGTACAGCCCCAGCATTTT; D: -; size: -; V: TRBV7-9; J: TRBJ1-5
CDR3: CASSPRDRVNEQYF; DNA: TGTGCCAGCAGTCCCCGGGACAGGGTAAACGAGCAGTACTTC; D: TRBD1; size: -; V: TRBV12-3/TRBV12-4; J: TRBJ2-7
CDR3: CASSYRGVMNTEAFF; DNA: TGTGCCAGCAGTTACAGGGGGGTCATGAACACTGAAGCTTTCTTT; D: -; size: -; V: TRBV6-2/TRBV6-3; J: TRBJ1-1
CDR3: CSARDSLAVDEQYF; DNA: TGCAGTGCTAGAGACAGTCTAGCTGTAGACGAGCAGTACTTC; D: -; size: -; V: TRBV20-1; J: TRBJ2-7
CDR3: CASSHGLAGGSEQFF; DNA: TGCGCCAGCAGCCACGGGCTAGCGGGGGGAAGTGAGCAGTTCTTC; D: TRBD2; size: few; V: TRBV4-1; J: TRBJ2-1
CDR3: CASSFRGPHTGELFF; DNA: TGTGCCAGCAGCTTCAGGGGGCCGCACACCGGGGAGCTGTTTTTT; D: TRBD1; size: -; V: TRBV13; J: TRBJ2-2
CDR3: CSVERAGRYGYTF; DNA: TGCAGCGTTGAACGCGCAGGCCGATATGGCTACACCTTC; D: -; size: -; V: TRBV29-1; J: TRBJ1-2
CDR3: CASYGQAAPREHEQYF; DNA: TGTGCCAGCTACGGACAGGCGGCACCTCGGGAGCACGAGCAGTACTTC; D: -; size: -; V: TRBV5-7; J: TRBJ2-7
CDR3: CSAKKGGERGLAESLSYNEQFF; DNA: TGCAGCGCCAAGAAAGGGGGTGAGAGGGGACTAGCGGAGTCGCTCTCCTACAATGAGCAGTTCTTC; D: TRBD2; size: -; V: TRBV29-1; J: TRBJ2-1
CDR3: CSNTGTSGSKQFF; DNA: TGCTCGAATACCGGGACTAGCGGGAGTAAGCAGTTCTTC; D: TRBD2; size: -; V: TRBV20-1; J: TRBJ2-1
CDR3: CASLYGDTQYF; DNA: TGTGCCAGCCTATACGGCGATACGCAGTATTTT; D: -; size: few; V: TRBV27; J: TRBJ2-3
CDR3: CASSPPQGPTGTEAFF; DNA: TGTGCCAGCAGCCCCCCCCAGGGCCCCACGGGAACTGAAGCTTTCTTT; D: -; size: -; V: TRBV28; J: TRBJ1-1
CDR3: CASSLILTADDTDTQYF; DNA: TGTGCCAGCAGTTTGATCCTCACAGCCGACGACACAGATACGCAGTATTTT; D: -; size: -; V: TRBV12-3/TRBV12-4; J: TRBJ2-3
CDR3: CASSFSLGTGGRLYNSPLHF; DNA: TGTGCCAGCAGTTTTAGCTTGGGGACAGGGGGCCGCCTTTATAATTCACCCCTCCACTTT; D: TRBD1; size: -; V: TRBV27; J: TRBJ1-6